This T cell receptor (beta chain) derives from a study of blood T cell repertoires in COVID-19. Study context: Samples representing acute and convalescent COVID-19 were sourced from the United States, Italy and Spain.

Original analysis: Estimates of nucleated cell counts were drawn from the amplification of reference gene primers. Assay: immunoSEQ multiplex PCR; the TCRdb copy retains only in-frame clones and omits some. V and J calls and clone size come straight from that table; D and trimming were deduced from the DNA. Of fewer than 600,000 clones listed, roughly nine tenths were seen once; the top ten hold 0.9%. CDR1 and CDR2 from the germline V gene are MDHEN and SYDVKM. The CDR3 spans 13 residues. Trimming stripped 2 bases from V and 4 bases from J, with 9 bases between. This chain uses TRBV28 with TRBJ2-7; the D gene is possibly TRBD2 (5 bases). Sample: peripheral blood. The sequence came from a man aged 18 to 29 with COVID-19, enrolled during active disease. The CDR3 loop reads CASSLPGSYEQYF. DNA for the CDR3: TGTGCCAGCAGTTTACCGGGATCTTACGAGCAGTACTTC.